This section outlines one TCR beta chain sequence together with its context. Its matching antigen is unknown. Amplification targeted TCR beta CDR3 regions from RNA transcripts. Initially, a first-round RT-PCR of the TCR CDR3 employed the HTBI primer set. TCRdb itself ran the multiplex PCR reads through MiXCR, one entry per CDR3 protein. Of 550,000 to 600,000 distinct CDR3 sequences listed, roughly a sixth are singletons. Newly diagnosed hyperthyroidism patients aged 18 to 65 years had disease lasting under 2 months. Germline CDR1 MNHGY, CDR2 SAAAGT. Between the trimmed V and J ends, which lost 0 bases and 8 bases, there was a span of 10 bases. There are 13 residues in the CDR3. This specimen belongs to a study of T cells in Graves' hyperthyroidism and ophthalmopathy. General study results and limits: Onset of ophthalmopathy came a median roughly 6 months after the model predicted it. In the blood, most expanded thyroid clonotypes above 0.001 appeared as well.

The sequencing sample was made of blood. This chain joins TRBV6-8 and TRBJ1-2; no firm D call. The sequence was obtained from a woman aged 18-30 years with Graves' hyperthyroidism. The CDR3 here is CASSYSSKGGYTF. CDR3 coding DNA: TGTGCCAGCAGTTACTCGAGTAAGGGCGGCTACACCTTC.